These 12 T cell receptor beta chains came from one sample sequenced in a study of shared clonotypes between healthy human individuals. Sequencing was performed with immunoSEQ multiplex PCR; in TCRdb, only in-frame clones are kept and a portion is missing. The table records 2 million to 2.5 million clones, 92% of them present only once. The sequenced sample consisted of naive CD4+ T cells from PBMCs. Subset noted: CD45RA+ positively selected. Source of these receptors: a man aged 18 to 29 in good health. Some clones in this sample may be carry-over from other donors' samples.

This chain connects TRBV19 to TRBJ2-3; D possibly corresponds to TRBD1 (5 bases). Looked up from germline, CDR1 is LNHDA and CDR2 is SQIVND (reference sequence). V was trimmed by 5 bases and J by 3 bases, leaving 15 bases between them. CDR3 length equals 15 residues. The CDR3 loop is CASSLNLPGTDTQYF. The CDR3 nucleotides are TGTGCCAGTAGTCTTAACCTCCCAGGGACAGATACGCAGTATTTT.

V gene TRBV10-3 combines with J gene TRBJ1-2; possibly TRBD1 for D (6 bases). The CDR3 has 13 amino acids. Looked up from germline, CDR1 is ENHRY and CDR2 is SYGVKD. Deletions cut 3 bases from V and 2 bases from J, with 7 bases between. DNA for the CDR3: TGTGCCATCAGTGACGGGGGCAACTATGGCTACACCTTC. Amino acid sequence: CAISDGGNYGYTF.

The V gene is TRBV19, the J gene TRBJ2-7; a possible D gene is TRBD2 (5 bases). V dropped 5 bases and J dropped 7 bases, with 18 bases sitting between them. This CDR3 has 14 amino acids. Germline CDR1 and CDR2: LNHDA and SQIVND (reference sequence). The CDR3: CASSPRTGPREQYF. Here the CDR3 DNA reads TGTGCCAGTAGTCCTCGGACTGGGCCTCGGGAGCAGTACTTC.

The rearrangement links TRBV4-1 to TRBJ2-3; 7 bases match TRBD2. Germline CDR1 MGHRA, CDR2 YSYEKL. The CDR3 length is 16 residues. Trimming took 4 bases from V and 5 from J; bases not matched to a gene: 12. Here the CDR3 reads CASSRVGAGSRDTQYF. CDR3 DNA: TGCGCCAGCAGCCGAGTTGGAGCGGGATCGAGAGATACGCAGTATTTT.

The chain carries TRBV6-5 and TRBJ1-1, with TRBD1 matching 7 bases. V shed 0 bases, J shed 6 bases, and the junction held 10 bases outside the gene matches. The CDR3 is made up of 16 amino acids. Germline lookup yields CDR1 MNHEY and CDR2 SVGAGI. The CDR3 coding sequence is TGTGCCAGCAGTTACTCGATAGGCAGGGGGAGGGCTGAAGCTTTCTTT. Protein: CASSYSIGRGRAEAFF.

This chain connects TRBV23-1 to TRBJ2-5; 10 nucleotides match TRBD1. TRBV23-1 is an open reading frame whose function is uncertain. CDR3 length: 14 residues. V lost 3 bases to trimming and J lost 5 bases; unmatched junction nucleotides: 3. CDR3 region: CASSQTGGGETQYF. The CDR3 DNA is TGCGCCAGCAGTCAGACAGGGGGCGGGGAGACCCAGTACTTC.

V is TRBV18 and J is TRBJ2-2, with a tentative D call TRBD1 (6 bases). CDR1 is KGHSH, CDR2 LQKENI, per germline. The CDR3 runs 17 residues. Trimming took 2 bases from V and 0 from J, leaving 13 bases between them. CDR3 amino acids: CASSPVQGTANTGELFF. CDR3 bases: TGTGCCAGCTCACCAGTACAGGGCACCGCGAACACCGGGGAGCTGTTTTTT.

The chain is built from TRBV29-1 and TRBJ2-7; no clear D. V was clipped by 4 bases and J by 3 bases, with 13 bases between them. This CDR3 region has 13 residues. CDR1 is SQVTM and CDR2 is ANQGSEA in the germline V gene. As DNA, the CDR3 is TGCAGCGTTGGAGGAAGGACCCGCTACGAGCAGTACTTC. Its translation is CSVGGRTRYEQYF.

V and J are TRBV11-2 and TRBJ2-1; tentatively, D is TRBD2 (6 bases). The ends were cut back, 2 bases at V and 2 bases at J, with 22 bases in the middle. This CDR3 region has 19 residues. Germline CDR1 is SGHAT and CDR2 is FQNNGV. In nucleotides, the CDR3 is TGTGCCAGCAGCTTATTAGGGCTGGCTAGCGTCGGGACCTACAATGAGCAGTTCTTC. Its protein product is CASSLLGLASVGTYNEQFF.

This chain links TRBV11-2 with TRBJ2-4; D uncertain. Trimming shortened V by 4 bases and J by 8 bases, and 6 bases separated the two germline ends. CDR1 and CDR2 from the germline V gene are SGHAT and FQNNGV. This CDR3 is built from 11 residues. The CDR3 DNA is TGTGCCAGCAGCTCCTCTTACATTCAGTACTTC. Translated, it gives CASSSSYIQYF.

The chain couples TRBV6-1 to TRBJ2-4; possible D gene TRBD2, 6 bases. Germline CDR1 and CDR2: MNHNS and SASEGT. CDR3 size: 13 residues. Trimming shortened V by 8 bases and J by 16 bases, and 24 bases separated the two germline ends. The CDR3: CASSHLGGDSSYF. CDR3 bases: TGTGCCAGCTCGCACCTCGGAGGGGACTCTTCCTACTTC.

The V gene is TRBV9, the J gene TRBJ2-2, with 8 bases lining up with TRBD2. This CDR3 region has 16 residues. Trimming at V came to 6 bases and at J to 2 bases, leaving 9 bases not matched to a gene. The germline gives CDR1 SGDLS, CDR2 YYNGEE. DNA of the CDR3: TGTGCCAGCACCCAAGATAGCGGGGCCAACACCGGGGAGCTGTTTTTT. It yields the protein CASTQDSGANTGELFF.